This T cell receptor (beta chain) derives from a study of T cell responses to AZD1222 COVID-19 vaccine. As for the study in general: Recipients boosted at about 4 weeks or about 12 weeks are pooled.

This clone showed up just a few times. Its matching antigen is unknown. Trimming removed 1 base at V and 2 bases at J, with 15 bases between. The CDR3 length is 15 residues. Germline V lookup: CDR1 GTSNPN, CDR2 SVGIG (reference sequence). Regarding the study as a whole: After two AZD1222 doses, spike-specific TCR breadth and depth rose versus day 0. Sampling that yielded the repertoires occurred only after the peak T cell response. Nearly half of the spike-specific TCRs reportedly recognize variant regions that carry no mutations.

Sequencing was performed with immunoSEQ multiplex PCR; in TCRdb, only in-frame clones are kept and a portion is missing. The sample yields approximately 120,000 clones, roughly nine tenths seen once. This clonotype was sampled from an adult in good health. Material: peripheral blood, obtained on day 0 of AZD1222 vaccination. The chain uses TRBV30 and TRBJ2-7; D assignment may be TRBD1 or TRBD2 (6 bases each). CDR3: CAWSAPEGGPYEQYF. CDR3 bases: TGTGCCTGGAGTGCCCCGGAGGGGGGACCCTACGAGCAGTACTTC.